The 25 T cell receptor beta chains presented below share a single source sample, sequenced in a study of blood T cell repertoires in COVID-19. Sequencing used immunoSEQ multiplex PCR; TCRdb keeps in-frame clones, though not all of them. The sample has approximately 140,000 clones, around 84% seen once; the top ten hold under 2.5%. Sequencing was carried out using peripheral blood. The source of these receptors is an older man with acute or convalescent COVID-19.

This sequence joins TRBV6-1 and TRBJ2-3; D gene ambiguous. Trimming stripped 2 bases from V and 0 bases from J, with 9 bases between. The CDR3 contains 15 residues. In germline, CDR1 is MNHNS, CDR2 SASEGT. As DNA, the CDR3 is TGTGCCAGCAGTGAATTGGGCCTTAGCACAGATACGCAGTATTTT. Translation: CASSELGLSTDTQYF.

This chain links TRBV15 with TRBJ1-4; 9 bases fit TRBD1. V shed 0 bases and J 7 bases; nucleotides not matched to a gene: 3. Per the germline V gene, CDR1 is LNHNV and CDR2 is YYDKDF (reference sequence). This CDR3 region has 15 residues. The CDR3 loop reads CATSRDGTGSEKLFF. The CDR3 DNA reads TGTGCCACCAGCAGAGACGGGACAGGGAGTGAAAAACTGTTTTTT.

This clone was counted only a few times. The chain employs TRBV12-3 or TRBV12-4 and TRBJ1-5; possibly TRBD1 for D (5 bases). The CDR3 has 12 amino acids. V was trimmed by 5 bases and J by 10 bases, leaving 12 bases between them. CDR3 bases: TGTGCCAGCAGTCCCCAGCAGGGCCCCCAGCATTTT. Its translation is CASSPQQGPQHF.

V and J are TRBV28 and TRBJ1-4; D call uncertain. The CDR3 loop spans 16 amino acids. The germline V gene encodes CDR1 MDHEN and CDR2 SYDVKM. V shed 4 bases and J shed 8 bases, with 20 bases lying between them. The DNA of the CDR3 is TGTGCCAGCAGTTCCCGAGGAAGGCCGGGTTCCGAAAAACTGTTTTTT. Protein sequence: CASSSRGRPGSEKLFF.

This chain uses TRBV28 with TRBJ1-1; D uncertain. The CDR3 spans 15 residues. Germline V lookup: CDR1 MDHEN, CDR2 SYDVKM. V lost 2 bases to trimming and J lost 1 base, with 11 bases between them. The CDR3 region has the DNA TGTGCCAGCAGTTTACACACAGCTTGGAACACTGAAGCTTTCTTT. Translating gives CASSLHTAWNTEAFF.

Only one count was recorded for this clone. V usage is TRBV7-9 and J usage is TRBJ2-1; D perhaps matches TRBD2 (5 bases). The CDR3 loop spans 15 amino acids. Germline CDR1 and CDR2: SEHNR and FQNEAQ (reference sequence). V lost 5 bases, J lost 1 base, and 12 bases lay in between. The CDR3 protein is CASSPTGKSYNEQFF. CDR3 sequence (DNA): TGTGCCAGCAGCCCCACGGGGAAATCCTACAATGAGCAGTTCTTC.

The J gene is TRBJ1-6, the V gene TRBV7-2; tentative D call: TRBD1 (5 bases). Trimming cost V 5 bases and J 7 bases, with 15 bases left between them. The CDR3 extends over 15 amino acids. Germline V gene lookup returns CDR1 SGHTA and CDR2 FQGNSA. CDR3 in DNA: TGTGCCAGCAGCCCCCCCCCGACAGCGAATTCACCCCTCCACTTT. Residues: CASSPPPTANSPLHF.

The chain links TRBV28 to TRBJ1-5; D not resolved. Between the trimmed V and J ends, which lost 5 bases and 0 bases, there was a span of 14 bases. CDR1 MDHEN and CDR2 SYDVKM come from the germline V gene. The CDR3 is 16 residues long. CDR3 protein: CASSPVRGFSNQPQHF. CDR3 nucleotide sequence: TGTGCCAGCAGTCCGGTCCGGGGTTTTAGCAATCAGCCCCAGCATTTT.

The chain is built from TRBV27 and TRBJ2-5; no clear D. The CDR3 has 14 residues. V shed 5 bases and J shed 1 base, with 11 bases lying between them. Germline-derived CDR1 and CDR2 are MNHEY and SMNVEV (reference sequence). The CDR3 DNA follows: TGTGCCAGCAGTGATAGGAGCCTCCAAGAGACCCAGTACTTC. It translates to CASSDRSLQETQYF.

The genes are TRBV9 and TRBJ2-1; 10 bases line up with TRBD2. Germline V gene data show CDR1 as SGDLS and CDR2 as YYNGEE. V trimming: 2 bases; J trimming: 5 bases; junction bases outside the gene matches: 4. This CDR3 region has 15 residues. CDR3 region: CASSVTSGINNEQFF. CDR3 sequence (DNA): TGTGCCAGCAGCGTCACTAGCGGGATAAACAATGAGCAGTTCTTC.

DNA of the CDR3: TGCAGCGTTGAAACGGTCCCGAGAGGGGGCGCGAGGGGCTACACCTTC. This sequence encodes CSVETVPRGGARGYTF. V and J are TRBV29-1 and TRBJ1-2; TRBD1 aligns across 7 bases. J lost 8 bases, V lost 2 bases, and 17 bases had no gene match. Germline V gives CDR1 SQVTM, CDR2 ANQGSEA. This CDR3 is 16 amino acids long.

The chain carries TRBV24-1 and TRBJ1-2; D is undetermined. This CDR3 is built from 14 residues. Per the germline V gene, CDR1 is KGHDR and CDR2 is SFDVKD. V dropped 4 bases and J dropped 2 bases, with 10 bases sitting between them. The CDR3 sequence is CATSDPTRNYGYTF. CDR3 nucleotides: TGTGCCACCAGTGACCCAACAAGAAACTATGGCTACACCTTC.

The chain joins TRBV7-3 to TRBJ1-1; perhaps TRBD1 as D (6 bases). In germline, CDR1 is SGHTA, CDR2 FQGTGA. The ends were cut back, 5 bases at V and 10 bases at J, with 17 bases in the middle. This CDR3 spans 13 amino acids. CDR3 region: CASSEQGTSTAFF. The CDR3 DNA reads TGTGCCAGCAGCGAACAGGGCACCAGCACAGCTTTCTTT.

The chain carries TRBV10-2 and TRBJ2-7, with TRBD1 as a possible D gene (6 bases). The germline CDR1 and CDR2 sequences are WSHSY and SAAADI. The CDR3 runs to 12 residues. V gave up 5 bases and J gave up 6 bases, with 11 bases separating them. CDR3 nucleotides: TGCGCCAGCAGTTCGGACAGTCCCGAGCAGTACTTC. As protein: CASSSDSPEQYF.

V gene TRBV7-9 combines with J gene TRBJ1-1; 7 bases are shared with TRBD1. Germline V lookup: CDR1 SEHNR, CDR2 FQNEAQ (reference sequence). The length of the CDR3 is 15 residues. Trimming removed 3 bases from V and 2 bases from J; junction bases left unmatched: 6. This CDR3 reads CASSFHDRVNTEAFF. The CDR3 coding sequence is TGTGCCAGCAGCTTTCATGACAGGGTCAACACTGAAGCTTTCTTT.

This clone was counted once. The chain links TRBV2 to TRBJ2-1, with a possible D match to TRBD1 (6 bases). Trimming removed 4 bases at V and 4 bases at J, with 8 bases between. The length of the CDR3 is 13 residues. Germline CDR1 is SNHLY and CDR2 is FYNNEI. The CDR3: CASSGTEYNEQFF. The DNA for the CDR3 is TGTGCCAGCAGTGGGACAGAGTACAATGAGCAGTTCTTC.

This clone was recorded once. The rearrangement joins TRBV28 to TRBJ1-3; no reliable D call. From germline, CDR1 is MDHEN and CDR2 SYDVKM. This CDR3 is built from 15 residues. Trimming stripped 2 bases from V and 0 bases from J, with 8 bases between. CDR3 coding DNA: TGTGCCAGCAGTTTAGCGCGATACTCTGGAAACACCATATATTTT. Translation: CASSLARYSGNTIYF.

J is TRBJ1-2 and V is TRBV6-1, with D perhaps matching TRBD1 (6 bases). Deletions cut 2 bases from V and 6 bases from J, with 13 bases between. The CDR3 is 14 residues long. Germline CDR1 and CDR2: MNHNS and SASEGT. CDR3 amino acids: CASSELRGAHGYTF. Written as DNA, the CDR3 is TGTGCCAGCAGTGAATTACGGGGGGCGCATGGCTACACCTTC.

A single count supports this clone. The chain joins TRBV3-1 (or the pseudogene TRBV3-2) to TRBJ1-6; D call uncertain. CDR3 length: 12 amino acids. The V end lost 4 bases, the J end lost 9 bases, and 7 bases lay between the germline ends. Germline CDR1 and CDR2: LGHDT and YNNKEL (reference sequence). The CDR3 protein is CASSLGPSPLHF. The CDR3 DNA follows: TGTGCCAGCAGCCTGGGCCCTTCACCCCTCCACTTT.

The chain joins TRBV2 to TRBJ2-7; the match to TRBD1 covers 10 bases. CDR1 is SNHLY, CDR2 FYNNEI, per germline. This CDR3 is 14 amino acids long. The ends lost 8 bases at V and 5 bases at J; junction bases unmatched: 9. Written as DNA, the CDR3 is TGTGCCAGCCGAGATCGGACAGGGGGAAACGAGCAGTACTTC. Translating gives CASRDRTGGNEQYF.

V is TRBV14 and J is TRBJ1-1, with D hard to call. Germline V CDR1 and CDR2: SGHDN, FVKESK. The CDR3 is 14 amino acids. V shed 1 base and J shed 6 bases, with 12 bases lying between them. CDR3 residues: CASSQGGSPAEAFF. CDR3 coding DNA: TGTGCCAGCAGCCAAGGAGGGAGCCCAGCTGAAGCTTTCTTT.

The V gene is TRBV19, the J gene TRBJ1-4; perhaps TRBD1 as D (6 bases). Between the trimmed V and J ends, which lost 6 bases and 11 bases, there was a span of 13 bases. CDR1 is LNHDA, CDR2 SQIVND, per germline (reference sequence). CDR3 length: 12 residues. CDR3 in amino acids: CASSPGDGKLFF. Written as DNA, the CDR3 is TGTGCCAGTAGCCCAGGGGACGGGAAACTGTTTTTT.

The V and J genes are TRBV9 and TRBJ1-3, with 7 bases identical to TRBD1. Trimming cost V 4 bases and J 0 bases; bases outside gene matches: 10. Germline V gene lookup returns CDR1 SGDLS and CDR2 YYNGEE. This CDR3 is built from 17 residues. The CDR3 DNA is TGTGCCAGCAGCTCCCGGGCGACAGGGAGCTCTGGAAACACCATATATTTT. Translation: CASSSRATGSSGNTIYF.

The rearrangement links TRBV5-4 to TRBJ1-2; 12 bases fit TRBD1. The germline V gene encodes CDR1 SGHNT and CDR2 YYREEE (reference sequence). V shed 4 bases and J 7 bases; nucleotides not matched to a gene: 8. The CDR3 length is 15 residues. CDR3 amino acids: CASSAGQGAFGGYTF. DNA for the CDR3: TGTGCCAGCAGCGCGGGACAGGGGGCTTTCGGTGGCTACACCTTC.

The CDR3 reads CASSLQDTQYF. The CDR3 coding sequence is TGTGCCAGCAGCTTGCAGGATACGCAGTATTTT. The V call is TRBV7-8, the J call TRBJ2-3; no clear D. The CDR3 has 11 amino acids. The germline CDR1 and CDR2 sequences are SGHVS and FQNEAQ. The V and J ends lost 3 bases and 6 bases respectively, with 4 bases between them.